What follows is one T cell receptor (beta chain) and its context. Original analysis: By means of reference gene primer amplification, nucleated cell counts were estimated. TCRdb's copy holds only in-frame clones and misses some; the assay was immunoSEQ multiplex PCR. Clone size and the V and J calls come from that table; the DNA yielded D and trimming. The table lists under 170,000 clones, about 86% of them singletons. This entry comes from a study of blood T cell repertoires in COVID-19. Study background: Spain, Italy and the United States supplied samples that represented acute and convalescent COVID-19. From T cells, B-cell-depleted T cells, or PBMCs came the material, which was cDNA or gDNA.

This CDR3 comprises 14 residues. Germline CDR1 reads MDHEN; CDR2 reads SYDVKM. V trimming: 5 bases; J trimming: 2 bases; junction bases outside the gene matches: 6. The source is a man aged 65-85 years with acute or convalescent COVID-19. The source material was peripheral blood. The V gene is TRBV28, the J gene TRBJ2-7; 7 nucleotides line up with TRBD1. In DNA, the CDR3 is TGTGCCAGCAGTCAGAGACAGGGAACCTACGAGCAGTACTTC. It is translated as CASSQRQGTYEQYF.